This T cell receptor beta chain appears in the sequencing data of a study of CD8 T cells in ankylosing spondylitis. Findings and limits, study-wide: A motif in TCR beta, a set of under 10 highly homologous variants, appeared characteristic of ankylosing spondylitis blood. As for the disease-linked clones, they showed a CD8+ phenotype and occurred at relatively low frequencies in peripheral blood.

V gave up 3 bases and J gave up 4 bases, with 15 bases separating them. The CDR3 consists of 15 residues. Germline values: CDR1 LNHNV, CDR2 YYDKDF (reference sequence). Comment on this clonotype: Its specificity is unknown.

TCRdb re-derived calls from the 5' RACE reads in MiXCR, one entry per CDR3 protein. The table has some 300,000 distinct CDR3 sequences, around 21% seen once. The sample comprised blood, either unsorted or a sorted T cell fraction (not recorded which). This clonotype originated in a female donor with ankylosing spondylitis or in good health (not recorded which). The rearrangement uses TRBV15 and TRBJ1-1; weak D call: TRBD1 (6 bases). CDR3 sequence: CATSSQLRGSTEAFF. CDR3 bases: TGTGCCACCAGCAGCCAACTCAGGGGTTCCACTGAAGCTTTCTTT.